This T cell receptor beta chain was profiled in a study of blood T cell repertoires in COVID-19. Only in-frame clones appear in the TCRdb table, and some are missing; sequencing was by immunoSEQ multiplex PCR. This table has about 170,000 clones, 75% to 90% appearing once. The CDR3 sequence is 14 residues long. V lost 6 bases to trimming and J lost 4 bases, with 15 bases between them. The germline V gene encodes CDR1 SGHNT and CDR2 YENEEA. This clone was counted once. The sequencing input was PBMCs or T cells enriched from blood (not recorded which). The TCR comes from a woman between 50 and 59 years old who had recovered from COVID-19. The chain couples TRBV11-3 to TRBJ1-1; D not resolved. The CDR3 loop is CASSIGEAGTEAFF. The CDR3 DNA follows: TGTGCCAGCAGTATTGGAGAGGCGGGCACTGAAGCTTTCTTT.